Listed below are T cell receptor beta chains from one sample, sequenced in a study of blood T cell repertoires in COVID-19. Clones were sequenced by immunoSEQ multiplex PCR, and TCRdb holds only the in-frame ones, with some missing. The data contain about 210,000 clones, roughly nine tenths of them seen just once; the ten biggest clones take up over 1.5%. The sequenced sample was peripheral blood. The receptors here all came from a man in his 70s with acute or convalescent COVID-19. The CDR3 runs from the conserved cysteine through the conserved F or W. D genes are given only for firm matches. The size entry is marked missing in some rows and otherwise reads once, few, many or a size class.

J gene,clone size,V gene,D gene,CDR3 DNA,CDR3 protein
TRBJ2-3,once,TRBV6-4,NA,TGTGCCAGCAGTGTCCAGAGCACAGATACGCAGTATTTT,CASSVQSTDTQYF
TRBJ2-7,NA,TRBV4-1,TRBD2,TGCGCCAGCAGCCACCGGACTAGCTACGAGCAGTACTTC,CASSHRTSYEQYF
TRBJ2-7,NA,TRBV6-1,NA,TGTGCCAGCAGTGAATTTCGGAGTTCCTACGAGCAGTACTTC,CASSEFRSSYEQYF
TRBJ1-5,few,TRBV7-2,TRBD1,TGTGCCAGCAGCGCCCAAGGGACAGGGGTCAATCAGCCCCAGCATTTT,CASSAQGTGVNQPQHF
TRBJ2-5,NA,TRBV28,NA,TGTGCCAGCAGTTTATACGGCCAGGGGGAGACCCAGTACTTC,CASSLYGQGETQYF
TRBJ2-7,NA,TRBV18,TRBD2,TGTGCCAGCTCGCCCGGGGGGGGGTGGAACGAGCAGTACTTC,CASSPGGGWNEQYF
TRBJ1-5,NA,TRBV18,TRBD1,TGTGCCAGCTCATACCGGGACAGGGTAACCCAGCATTTT,CASSYRDRVTQHF
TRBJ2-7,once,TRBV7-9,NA,TGTGCCAGCAGCTTGACTGAGGGGCAGTACTTC,CASSLTEGQYF
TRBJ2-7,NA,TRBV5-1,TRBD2,TGCGCCAGCAGCCCCGGGACTAGCAGTTTCTACGAGCAGTACTTC,CASSPGTSSFYEQYF
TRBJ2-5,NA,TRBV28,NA,TGTGCCAGCAGGACAGCCCTACAAGAGACCCAGTACTTC,CASRTALQETQYF
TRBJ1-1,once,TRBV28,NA,TGTGCCAGCAGTTTATATAGGGGGTGGGGGAACACTGAAGCTTTCTTT,CASSLYRGWGNTEAFF
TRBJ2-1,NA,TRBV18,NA,TGTGCCAGCTCACCTCTTGACGGGTTGGCAAATGAGCAGTTCTTC,CASSPLDGLANEQFF
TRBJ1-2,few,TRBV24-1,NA,TGTGCCACCAGTGGCGGGACGGTTGGCTATGGCTACACCTTC,CATSGGTVGYGYTF
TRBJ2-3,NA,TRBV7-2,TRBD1,TGTGCCAGCAGCTGGAGGGACAGGCAGGCAGATACGCAGTATTTT,CASSWRDRQADTQYF
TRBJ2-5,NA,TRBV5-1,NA,TGCGCCAGCAGCTTCGAAGAGACCCAGTACTTC,CASSFEETQYF
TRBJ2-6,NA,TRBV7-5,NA,TGTGTCAGAAGCTCAACTCGAAGCTCTGGGGCCAACGTCCTGACTTTC,CVRSSTRSSGANVLTF
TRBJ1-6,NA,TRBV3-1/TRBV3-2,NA,TGTGCCAGCAGCCAAGTTGGCTGGGGCTTTAATTCACCCCTCCACTTT,CASSQVGWGFNSPLHF
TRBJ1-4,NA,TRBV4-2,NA,TGTGCCAGCAGCCAGGGAAACAGGGTGCTGAATGAAAAACTGTTTTTT,CASSQGNRVLNEKLFF
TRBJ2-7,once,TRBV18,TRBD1,TGTGCCAGCTCACCGACGGGGACAGGGGGTCGTGGGCAGTACTTC,CASSPTGTGGRGQYF
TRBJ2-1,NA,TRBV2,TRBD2,TGTGCCGGTTCATCCGGGACTAGCGGTTACAATGAGCAGTTCTTC,CAGSSGTSGYNEQFF
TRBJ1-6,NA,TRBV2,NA,TGTGCCAGCAGTGATACGAGGGCACCCCTCCACTTT,CASSDTRAPLHF
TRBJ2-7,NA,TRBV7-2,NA,TGTGCCAGCAGCCGTCGGGGGAGTGTGAGCTCCTACGAGCAGTACTTC,CASSRRGSVSSYEQYF
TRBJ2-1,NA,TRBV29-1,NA,TGCAGCGTTGACCGACGACTGATGGATGAGCAGTTCTTC,CSVDRRLMDEQFF
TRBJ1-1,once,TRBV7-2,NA,TGTGCCAGCAGCTTAACTTTCGCCGATGGTGAAGCTTTCTTT,CASSLTFADGEAFF
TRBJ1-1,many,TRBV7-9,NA,TGTGCCAGCAGCTCTTCAGGGTCGGAGACTGAAGCTTTCTTT,CASSSSGSETEAFF
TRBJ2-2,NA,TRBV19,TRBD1,TGTGCCACCGAAGCCGGGACAGGGAGGACCGGGGAGCTGTTTTTT,CATEAGTGRTGELFF
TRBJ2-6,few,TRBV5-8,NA,TGTGCCAGCAGCTTGGAAGGGGCAGGGGCCAACGTCCTGACTTTC,CASSLEGAGANVLTF
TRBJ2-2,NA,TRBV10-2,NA,TGCGCCACCCAGGGGTTAACCGGGGAGCTGTTTTTT,CATQGLTGELFF
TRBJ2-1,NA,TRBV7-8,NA,TGTGCCAGCAGCTTAGCCCCGGACTACCCGATGGACTCCTACAATGAGCAGTTCTTC,CASSLAPDYPMDSYNEQFF
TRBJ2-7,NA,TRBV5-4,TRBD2,TGTGCCAGCAGTTTTAGCGGGAGTCCCCGCTACGAGCAGTACTTC,CASSFSGSPRYEQYF
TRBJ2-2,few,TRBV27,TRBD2,TGTGCCAGCAGCCCATACGGGACTAGCGGGAGAGGCACCGGGGAGCTGTTTTTT,CASSPYGTSGRGTGELFF
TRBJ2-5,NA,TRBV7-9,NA,TGTGCCAGCACCCCAGGGGAGACCCAGTACTTC,CASTPGETQYF
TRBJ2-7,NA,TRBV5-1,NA,TGCGCCAGCAGCTTGGATGGCAGGGGATACGAGCAGTACTTC,CASSLDGRGYEQYF
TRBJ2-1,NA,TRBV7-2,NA,TGTGCCAGCAGCTTAGACGGAGGGGACGGGAGAAAGCAGTTCTTC,CASSLDGGDGRKQFF
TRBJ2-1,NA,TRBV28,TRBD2,TGTGCCAGCAGAAGTTTAGCGGGAGGCAACAATTTCAATGAGCAGTTCTTC,CASRSLAGGNNFNEQFF
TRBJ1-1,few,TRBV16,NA,TGTGCCAGCAGCCAATCCCAGGCCCTGAACACTGAAGCTTTCTTT,CASSQSQALNTEAFF
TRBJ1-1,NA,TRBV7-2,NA,TGTGCCTCCCGGTGGGCCCAGAGCACTGAAGCTTTCTTT,CASRWAQSTEAFF
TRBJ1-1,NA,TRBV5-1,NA,TGCGCCAGCAGCTTGGCCGGTAGTTCCACTGAAGCTTTCTTT,CASSLAGSSTEAFF
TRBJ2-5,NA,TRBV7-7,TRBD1,TGTGCTAGCAGCTCCCCGGGACAGGGGACCCAGTACTTC,CASSSPGQGTQYF
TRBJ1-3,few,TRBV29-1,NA,TGCAGCGTTGAAGACCTCCCTGGAAACACCATATATTTT,CSVEDLPGNTIYF
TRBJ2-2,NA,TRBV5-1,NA,TGCGCCAGCAGCTTAGATAGAGTAACCGGGGAGCTGTTTTTT,CASSLDRVTGELFF
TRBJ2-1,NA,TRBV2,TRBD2,TGTGCCAGCAGCCCGGGACTAGCGGGGCGTGAGCAGTTCTTC,CASSPGLAGREQFF
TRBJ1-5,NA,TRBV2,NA,TGTGCCAGCAGTGCCGGACAGAACAATCAGCCCCAGCATTTT,CASSAGQNNQPQHF
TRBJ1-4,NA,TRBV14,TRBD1,TGTGCCAGCAGCCATTATGGGACAGGTAGTAATGAAAAACTGTTTTTT,CASSHYGTGSNEKLFF
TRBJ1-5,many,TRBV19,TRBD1,TGTGCCAGTAGTGATCGGACAGGGGGCTTTCAGCCCCAGCATTTT,CASSDRTGGFQPQHF
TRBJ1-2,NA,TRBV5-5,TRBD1,TGTGCCAGCAGCCGGAGGACAGGGGGCCTTGATTATGGCTACACCTTC,CASSRRTGGLDYGYTF
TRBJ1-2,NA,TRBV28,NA,TGTGCCAGCACCTTGTCAGGGGTTTATGGCTACACCTTC,CASTLSGVYGYTF
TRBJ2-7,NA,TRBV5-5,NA,TGTGCCAGCAGCTCGAACCCCACAGCAAGGGGGTTCTCCTACGAGCAGTACTTC,CASSSNPTARGFSYEQYF
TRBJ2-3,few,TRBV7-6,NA,TGTGCCAGCAGCCGTCTGTTCACAGATACGCAGTATTTT,CASSRLFTDTQYF
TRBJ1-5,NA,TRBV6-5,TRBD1,TGTGCCAGCAGCCTCGGACAGGGGAAGCCCCAGCATTTT,CASSLGQGKPQHF
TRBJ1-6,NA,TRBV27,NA,TGTGCCAGCAGTCCGCGACAACCAACTCTGAATTCACCCCTCCACTTT,CASSPRQPTLNSPLHF
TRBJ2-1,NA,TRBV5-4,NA,TGTGCCAGCAGCTTGGCGGGCGGGTACTCCTACAATGAGCAGTTCTTC,CASSLAGGYSYNEQFF
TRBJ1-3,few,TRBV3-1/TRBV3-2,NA,TGTGCCAGCAGCCCAAGAAGCCTCGGGACACCGAATTTT,CASSPRSLGTPNF
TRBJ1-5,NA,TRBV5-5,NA,TGTGCCAGCAGCCCAGGGTGGGGCAGGAGCAATCAGCCCCAGCATTTT,CASSPGWGRSNQPQHF
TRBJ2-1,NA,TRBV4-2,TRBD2,TGTGCCAGCAGCCAAGGGGGGACTAGCGCATACAATGAGCAGTTCTTC,CASSQGGTSAYNEQFF
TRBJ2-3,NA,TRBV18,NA,TGTGCCAGCTCACCACCGCCGGGAACAGATACGCAGTATTTT,CASSPPPGTDTQYF
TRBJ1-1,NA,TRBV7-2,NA,TGTGCCAGCAGCCCCCATGCCTCGGGGACTGAAGCTTTCTTT,CASSPHASGTEAFF
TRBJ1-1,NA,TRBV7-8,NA,TGTGCCAGCAGCCTCAGGGGATGGAACACTGAAGCTTTCTTT,CASSLRGWNTEAFF